The T cell receptor beta chain under discussion was sequenced for a study of blood T cell repertoires in COVID-19. Across the study: Both acute and convalescent COVID-19 samples were obtained from the United States, Italy and Spain. Sample material is recorded as cDNA or gDNA derived from T cells, B-cell-depleted T cells, or PBMCs.

Measured with immunoSEQ multiplex PCR; TCRdb has only the in-frame clones, and not every one. Here the sample spans around 140,000 clones, about 83% being singletons. This TCR was sampled from a man aged 45-65 years with acute or convalescent COVID-19. The sequencing sample was made of peripheral blood.

The CDR3, as DNA: TGCAGCGCACTGGACACTGCAACTAATGAAAAACTGTTTTTT. Encoded protein: CSALDTATNEKLFF. The chain employs TRBV29-1 and TRBJ1-4, with D tentatively TRBD1 (5 bases). CDR3 length: 14 residues. The V gene's germline CDR1 is SQVTM and CDR2 ANQGSEA. Trimming took off 7 bases at V and 0 bases at J, with 12 bases between the two ends.